A selection of T cell receptor beta chains follows, all from one sample in a study of blood T cell repertoires in COVID-19. Clones were read by immunoSEQ multiplex PCR, and TCRdb kept only the in-frame ones, dropping some. The data contain about 240,000 clones, around 87% of them singletons. Sequencing used peripheral blood. The receptors here all came from a woman aged 45-60 years with COVID-19, enrolled during active disease. Each CDR3 is given with its conserved first and last residue.

V	length	CDR3
TRBV10-3	15	CAIRSGGSYNSPLHF
TRBV3-1/TRBV3-2	13	CASSQDWADEAFF
TRBV19	14	CASSMDSQMNEQFF
TRBV25-1	14	CASLGAGWGNTIYF
TRBV7-9	16	CASSSFGVRFGDEQYF
TRBV4-1	16	CASSQDGGLGSYEQYF
TRBV5-5	13	CASSLSVNQPQHF
TRBV28	15	CASSSPGRGGPEAFF
TRBV12-1	15	CASSFVGQGEGGYTF
TRBV10-3	14	CASYRGSVNTEAFF
TRBV24-1	17	CATSVPGTLTGPDTQYF
TRBV27	13	CASRQGGREKLFF
TRBV6-6	15	CATQGRRPSTDTQYF
TRBV12-5	14	CASGLWGLNQPQHF
TRBV7-9	15	CASSGQSGRNTEAFF
TRBV29-1	14	CSVSSGLTGNTIYF
TRBV6-7	15	CASSFLRGMDTEAFF
TRBV6-6	13	CASSPRRGNTIYF
TRBV20-1	16	CSASIPSGYSYNEQFF
TRBV30	15	CAWTRELFRLSPLHF
TRBV6-2/TRBV6-3	12	CASSYSRTQHTF
TRBV7-3	15	CASSLTSGGEETQYF
TRBV11-2	12	CASSATGDEQFF
TRBV7-9	16	CASSLDAVGAGNTIYF
TRBV27	15	CASSRTRGANYGYTF
TRBV5-1	18	CASSLRPITESLNYGYTF
TRBV19	15	CASSVSGGVMETQYF
TRBV24-1	16	CATSDPGQVNTDTQYF
TRBV7-2	15	CASSLEGQGTGPLHF
TRBV5-1	15	CASTLRQGAGETQYF
TRBV4-1	14	CASSHPTGPGGYTF
TRBV29-1	14	CSVVRGLGTDTQYF
TRBV5-6	15	CASSLVSGDDTEAFF
TRBV5-5	14	CASSVERRGFSAFF
TRBV19	13	CASSITGNNEQFF
TRBV20-1	13	CSASSGTPTEAFF
TRBV14	15	CASSQVEEGLYGYTF
TRBV4-1	16	CASSQDSGSDYNEQFF
TRBV9	16	CASSVAPLLAAHTQYF
TRBV10-3	16	CATYSASGGGKDTQYF
TRBV24-1	15	CATSGRGPRTDTQYF
TRBV7-2	16	CASSITSGGFTDTQYF